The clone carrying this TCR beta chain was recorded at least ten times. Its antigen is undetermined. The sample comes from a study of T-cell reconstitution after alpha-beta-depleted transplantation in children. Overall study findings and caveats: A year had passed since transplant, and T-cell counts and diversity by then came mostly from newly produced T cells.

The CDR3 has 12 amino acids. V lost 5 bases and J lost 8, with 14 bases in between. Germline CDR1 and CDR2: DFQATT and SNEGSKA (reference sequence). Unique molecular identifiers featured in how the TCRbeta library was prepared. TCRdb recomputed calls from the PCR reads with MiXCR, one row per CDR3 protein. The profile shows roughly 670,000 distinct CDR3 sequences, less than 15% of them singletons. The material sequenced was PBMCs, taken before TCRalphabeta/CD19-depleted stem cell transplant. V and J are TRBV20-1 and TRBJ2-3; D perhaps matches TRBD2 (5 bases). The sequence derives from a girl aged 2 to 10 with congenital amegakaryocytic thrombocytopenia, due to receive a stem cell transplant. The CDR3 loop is CSAPRGDGTQYF. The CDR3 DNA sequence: TGCAGTGCTCCTCGGGGTGACGGTACGCAGTATTTT.